This T cell receptor beta chain was documented in a study of blood T cell repertoires in COVID-19. This clone occurred a few times. Repertoires were generated with immunoSEQ multiplex PCR, while TCRdb's copy carries only in-frame clones and drops some. The table lists approximately 69,000 clones, about four fifths of them singletons, with roughly 44% in the top ten. Sequences were obtained from peripheral blood. The TCR comes from a human donor in a cohort sampled during active COVID-19.

The CDR3 nucleotides are TGCGCCAGCAGTGAGTCTCCAGGCTACTACGAGCAGTACTTC. Amino acids: CASSESPGYYEQYF. V and J are TRBV10-1 and TRBJ2-7; D is undetermined. The CDR3 extends over 14 amino acids. Trimming took 0 bases from V and 3 from J, leaving 9 bases between them. Germline V gene lookup returns CDR1 WNHNN and CDR2 SYGVQD (reference sequence).